The 3 T cell receptor beta chains below were found in one sample sequenced in a study of spatial heterogeneity in lung cancer. The study, taken as a whole, reports: Expanded intratumoral alpha and beta TCR counts tracked tumor mutation counts.

Time point: sample taken at primary tumor resection. TCRdb processed the 5' RACE reads anew with MiXCR; each CDR3 protein has one entry. In the table there are tens of thousands of distinct CDR3 sequences, about 16% of which are singletons. What these receptors recognize is not known. The source was lung tumor tissue, collected at surgery. Source of these receptors: a female donor with early-stage non-small cell lung cancer.

The chain uses TRBV28 and TRBJ2-3, with TRBD2 matching 10 bases. V gave up 5 bases and J gave up 5 bases; unmatched junction bases: 13. This CDR3 spans 17 amino acids. CDR1 is MDHEN and CDR2 is SYDVKM in the germline V gene. The CDR3 DNA reads TGTGCCAGCAGTCACGGCCTAGCGGGAGTAGGTGGAGATACGCAGTATTTT. This sequence encodes CASSHGLAGVGGDTQYF.

Concerning this clonotype: The germline gene is not matched at one end of the junction; a read error may be the cause. The rearrangement joins TRBV20-1 to TRBJ2-7; 14 nucleotides align to TRBD2. Per the germline V gene, CDR1 is DFQATT and CDR2 is SNEGSKA (reference sequence). This CDR3 is 14 amino acids long. CDR3 region: CSARAPGLAGEQYF. The CDR3 DNA reads as TGCAGTGCCAGAGCTCCGGGACTAGCGGGAGAACAGTACTTC.

There are a few counts of this clonotype. The V and J genes are TRBV7-8 and TRBJ2-5, with 7 nucleotides matching TRBD1. V lost 5 bases, J lost 1 base, and 7 bases stayed unmatched. CDR1 is SGHVS and CDR2 is FQNEAQ in the germline V gene. The CDR3 length is 15 residues. The CDR3 loop reads CASSRGQHRQETQYF. The CDR3 coding sequence is TGTGCCAGCAGCCGGGGACAGCACCGCCAAGAGACCCAGTACTTC.